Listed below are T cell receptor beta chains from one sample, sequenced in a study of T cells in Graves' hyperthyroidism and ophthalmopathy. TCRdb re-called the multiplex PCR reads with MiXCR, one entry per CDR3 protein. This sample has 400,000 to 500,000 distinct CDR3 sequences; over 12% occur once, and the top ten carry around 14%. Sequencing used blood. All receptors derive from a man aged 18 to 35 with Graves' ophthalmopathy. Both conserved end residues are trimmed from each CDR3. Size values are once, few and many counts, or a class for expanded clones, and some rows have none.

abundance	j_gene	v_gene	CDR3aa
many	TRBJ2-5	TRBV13	ASSWGLAGETQY
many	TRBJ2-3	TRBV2	ASSAERTDTQY
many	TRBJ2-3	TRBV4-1	ASSQDPGDTDTQY
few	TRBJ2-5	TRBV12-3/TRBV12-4	ASSLGPGQGQETQY
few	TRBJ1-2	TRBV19	ASSTDRRTNYGYT
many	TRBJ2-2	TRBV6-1	ASKGGLAGAGELF
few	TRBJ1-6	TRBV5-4	ASSAGQGSSPLH
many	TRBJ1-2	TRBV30	AWSVDRGT
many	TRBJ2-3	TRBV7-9	ASTELAAGSTDTQY
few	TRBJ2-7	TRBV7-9	ASSIAGGGYEQY
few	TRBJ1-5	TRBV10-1	ASSEGRAQPQH
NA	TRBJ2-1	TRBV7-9	ASSSGTSRSSYNEQF
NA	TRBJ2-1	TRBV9	ASSPGASGGLSYNEQF
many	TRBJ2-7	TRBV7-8	ASSPAGTGGNEQY
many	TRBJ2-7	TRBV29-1	SVEDQTSLGLYEQY
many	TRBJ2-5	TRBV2	ASSPGTSGVGTQY